This TCR beta chain was retrieved from a study of identical twins (dated by TCRdb to the mid-2010s). Turning to the overall study: TCR alpha and beta repertoires from monozygotic twins, unrelated adults of various ages and cord blood were deep-sequenced to test whether fetal clonotypes persist. Replicate twin experiments were performed at different times using different library preparation protocols to rule out contamination. Results the study describes overall, beyond this receptor: In monozygotic twins, out-of-frame TCR alpha sharing was systematically underestimated by recombination models, although the models agreed with sharing between unrelated individuals. Fewer insertions were carried by abundant cord blood beta clonotypes, a similar but weaker trend appeared in young adult naive repertoires, and no such trend appeared in memory repertoires. Invariant T cells such as MAIT and iNKT could partly confound zero-insertion analyses, though diverse VJ usage argued against this for most clonotypes. Compared with coincidental sharing between unrelated individuals, out-of-frame TCR alpha sequences shared between twins had an excess of sequences with low generation probability. Because the same donors could not be followed over many years, conclusions were based on cross-sectional statistical analysis. The excess sharing between twins in beta out-of-frame sequences was weaker because fewer shared sequences reduced the signal-to-noise ratio.

To prepare the library, 5' RACE was applied. TCRdb names Illumina HiSeq 2000 as the instrument used. A universal primer binding site was added through template switching, and the final cDNA carried a unique molecular identifier so that TCR cDNA molecules could be counted accurately. First-strand cDNA for TCR alpha and beta chains was synthesized from specific primers in the conserved constant-segment region. To control for contamination, every cDNA library carried two barcodes: a SMART-Mk sample barcode plus Illumina barcodes. TruSeq adapter sequences and Illumina sample barcodes were added in two successive PCR steps. TCR alpha and beta cDNA libraries were sequenced on the Illumina HiSeq platform with custom primers. Per the authors' processing: Unique molecular identifiers were extracted from raw reads with MiGEC, and CDR3 positions were determined with MiXCR. Recombination models were inferred per individual with the repgenHMM and IGoR tools using an EM algorithm. The analysis of shared clonotypes was done with the tcR package in R, with sharing normalized by the product of cloneset sizes. To study raw recombination without the effects of thymic and clonal selection, out-of-frame nonproductive sequences were analyzed. TCRdb reanalyzed the raw reads on its own, using fastp at Q25 for trimming and MiXCR for clone calling, and kept in-frame beta chains. For every CDR3 protein sequence, its rows merge into one entry that carries the most common genes and DNA. The V and J calls were determined by TCRdb, not by the authors. Across this sample there are 450,000 to 650,000 distinct CDR3 sequences, with 9.5% to 10% seen only once. The ten biggest clones cover roughly 3% of the sample.

This clonotype was recorded many times. Its antigen target is currently unknown. Qualities for individual bases were not recorded, and no much larger clone is one base off. Every donor in the study was a healthy Caucasian. Three pairs of female monozygotic twins, all aged about 18 to 30 years, made up the twin cohort. RNA for TCR libraries was isolated from peripheral blood mononuclear cells. The sample also formed part of further work on yellow fever vaccine responses in identical twins. The other study reports the following: According to the authors, the vaccine-induced T cell response in identical twins seemed to be partly convergent and partly specific to each individual. In identical twins, the study followed T cell clones that responded to the vaccine with precision.

The receptor comes from a woman under 30 in good health. The sample consisted of PBMCs.

In nucleotides, the sequence is TGTGCCAGCAGCCCATTGGGGCTAAAGAACACCGGGGAGCTGTTTTTT. It translates as CASSPLGLKNTGELFF. The chain is assembled from TRBV5-6 and TRBJ2-2, with TRBD1 tentatively as D gene (5 bases match). For CDR1 and CDR2, the germline V gene lists SGHDT and YYEEEE. The cysteine opens and the phenylalanine closes a CDR3 of 16 amino acids. Left in the record is the CDR3 DNA by itself, 48 bases read in frame from the first base. V is shortened by 4 bases, J by 1 base, and the region joining them spans 14 bases.